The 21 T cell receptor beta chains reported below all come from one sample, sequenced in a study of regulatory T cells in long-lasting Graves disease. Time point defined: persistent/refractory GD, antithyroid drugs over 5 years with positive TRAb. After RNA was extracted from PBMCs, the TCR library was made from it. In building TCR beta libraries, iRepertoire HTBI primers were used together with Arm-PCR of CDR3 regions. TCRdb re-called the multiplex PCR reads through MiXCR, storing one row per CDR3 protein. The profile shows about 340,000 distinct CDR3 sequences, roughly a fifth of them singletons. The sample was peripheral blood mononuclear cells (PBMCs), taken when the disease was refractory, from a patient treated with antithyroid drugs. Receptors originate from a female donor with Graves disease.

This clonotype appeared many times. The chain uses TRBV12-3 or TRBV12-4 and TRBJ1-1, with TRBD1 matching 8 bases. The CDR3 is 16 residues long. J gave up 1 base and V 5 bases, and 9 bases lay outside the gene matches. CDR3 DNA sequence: TGTGCCAGCAGTCCCGTCGTTGGGACAGGGAACACTGAAGCTTTCTTT. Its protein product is CASSPVVGTGNTEAFF.

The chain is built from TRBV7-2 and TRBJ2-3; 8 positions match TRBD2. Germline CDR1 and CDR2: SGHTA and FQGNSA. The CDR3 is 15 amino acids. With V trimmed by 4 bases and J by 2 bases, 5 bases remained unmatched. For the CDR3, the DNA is TGTGCCAGCAGCTCCAACGGACTAGCCACAGATACGCAGTATTTT. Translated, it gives CASSSNGLATDTQYF.

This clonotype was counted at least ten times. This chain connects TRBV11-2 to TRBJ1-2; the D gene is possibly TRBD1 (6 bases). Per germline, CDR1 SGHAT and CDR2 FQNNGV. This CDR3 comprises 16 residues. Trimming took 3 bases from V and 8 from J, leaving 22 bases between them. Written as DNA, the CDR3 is TGTGCCAGCAGCTTCAGACAGGTTGTCGCAGTTGGAGGCTACACCTTC. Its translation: CASSFRQVVAVGGYTF.

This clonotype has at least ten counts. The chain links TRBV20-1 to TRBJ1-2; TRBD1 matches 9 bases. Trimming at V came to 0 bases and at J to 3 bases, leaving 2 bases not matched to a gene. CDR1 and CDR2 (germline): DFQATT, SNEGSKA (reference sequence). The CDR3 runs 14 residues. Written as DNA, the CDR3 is TGCAGTGCTAGAGAAAGGGACAGGGACTATGGCTACACCTTC. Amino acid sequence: CSARERDRDYGYTF.

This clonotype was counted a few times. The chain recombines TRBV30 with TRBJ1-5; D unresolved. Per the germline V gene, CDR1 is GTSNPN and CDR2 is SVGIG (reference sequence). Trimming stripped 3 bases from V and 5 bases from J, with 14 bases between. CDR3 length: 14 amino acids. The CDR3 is CAWSNQMAHQPQHF. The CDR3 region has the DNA TGTGCCTGGAGCAACCAAATGGCTCATCAGCCCCAGCATTTT.

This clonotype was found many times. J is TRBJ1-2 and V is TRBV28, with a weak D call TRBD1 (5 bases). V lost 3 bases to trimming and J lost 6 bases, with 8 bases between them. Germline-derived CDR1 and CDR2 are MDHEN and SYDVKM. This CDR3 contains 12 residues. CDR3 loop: CASSFLGDGYTF. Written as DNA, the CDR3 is TGTGCCAGCAGTTTCTTGGGGGATGGCTACACCTTC.

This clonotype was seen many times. The CDR3 nucleotides are TGTGCCAGCGGACGGACAGGGGAAGAGACCCAGTACTTC. As protein: CASGRTGEETQYF. This chain uses TRBV7-2 with TRBJ2-5, with 9 bases that match TRBD1. From germline, CDR1 is SGHTA and CDR2 FQGNSA. The CDR3 has 13 amino acids. The V gene end was trimmed by 8 bases and the J gene end by 3 bases; junction bases not matched to a gene: 4.

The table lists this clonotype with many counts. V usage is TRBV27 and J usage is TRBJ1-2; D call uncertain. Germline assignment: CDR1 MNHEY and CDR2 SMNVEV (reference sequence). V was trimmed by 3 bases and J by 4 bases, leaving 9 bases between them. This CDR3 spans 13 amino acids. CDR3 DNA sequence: TGTGCCAGCAGTTTGGGCACTAGCTATGGCTACACCTTC. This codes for CASSLGTSYGYTF.

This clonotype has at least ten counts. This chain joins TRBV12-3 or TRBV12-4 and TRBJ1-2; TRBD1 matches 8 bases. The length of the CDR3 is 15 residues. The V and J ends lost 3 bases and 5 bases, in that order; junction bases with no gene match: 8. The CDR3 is CASSFQGAPSYGYTF. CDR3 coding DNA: TGTGCCAGCAGTTTTCAGGGGGCCCCGAGTTATGGCTACACCTTC.

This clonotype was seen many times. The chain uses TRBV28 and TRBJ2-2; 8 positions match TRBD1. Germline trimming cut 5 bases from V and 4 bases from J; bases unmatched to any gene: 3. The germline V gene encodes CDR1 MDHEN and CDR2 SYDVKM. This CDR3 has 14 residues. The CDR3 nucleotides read TGTGCCAGCAGTCGGACAGGGCTCACCGGGGAGCTGTTTTTT. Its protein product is CASSRTGLTGELFF.

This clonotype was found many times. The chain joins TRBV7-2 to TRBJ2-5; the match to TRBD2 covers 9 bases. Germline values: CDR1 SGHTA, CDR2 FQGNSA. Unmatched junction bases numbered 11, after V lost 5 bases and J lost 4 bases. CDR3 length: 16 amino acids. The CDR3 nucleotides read TGTGCCAGCAGCCCCCGAGGCGGGGGGGTTAGAGAGACCCAGTACTTC. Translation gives CASSPRGGGVRETQYF. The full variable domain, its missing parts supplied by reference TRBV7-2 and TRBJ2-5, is GAGVSQSPSNKVTEKGKDVELRCDPISGHTALYWYRQSLGQGLEFLIYFQGNSAPDKSGLPSDRFSAERTGGSVSTLTIQRTQQEDSAVYLCASSPRGGGVRETQYFGPGTRLLVL.

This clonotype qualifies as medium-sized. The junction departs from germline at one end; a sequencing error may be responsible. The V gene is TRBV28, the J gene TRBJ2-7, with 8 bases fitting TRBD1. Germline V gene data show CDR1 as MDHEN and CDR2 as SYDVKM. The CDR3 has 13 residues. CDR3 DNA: TGTGCCAGCAGAGTCCCGGGACAGGCCGCGCCCCACTTC. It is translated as CASRVPGQAAPHF.

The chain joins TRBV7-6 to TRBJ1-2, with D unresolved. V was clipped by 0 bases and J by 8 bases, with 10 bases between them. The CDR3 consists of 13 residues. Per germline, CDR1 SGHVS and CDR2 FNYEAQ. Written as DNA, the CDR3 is TGTGCCAGCAGCTTAGCCTCAACGGCCGGCTACACCTTC. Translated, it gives CASSLASTAGYTF.

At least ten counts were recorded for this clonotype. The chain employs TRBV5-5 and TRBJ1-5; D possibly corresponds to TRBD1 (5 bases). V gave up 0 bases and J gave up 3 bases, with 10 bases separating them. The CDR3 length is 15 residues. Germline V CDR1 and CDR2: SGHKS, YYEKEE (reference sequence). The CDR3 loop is CASSLGQRPNQPQHF. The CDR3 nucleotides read TGTGCCAGCAGCTTGGGACAGAGACCCAATCAGCCCCAGCATTTT. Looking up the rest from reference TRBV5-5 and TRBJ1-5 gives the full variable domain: DAGVTQSPTHLIKTRGQQVTLRCSPISGHKSVSWYQQVLGQGPQFIFQYYEKEERGRGNFPDRFSARQFPNYSSELNVNALLLGDSALYLCASSLGQRPNQPQHFGDGTRLSIL.

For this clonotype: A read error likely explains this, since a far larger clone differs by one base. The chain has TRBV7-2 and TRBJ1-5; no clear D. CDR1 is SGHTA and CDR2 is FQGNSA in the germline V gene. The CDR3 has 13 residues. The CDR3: CASSLVGNQHQHF. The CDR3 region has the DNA TGTGCCAGCAGCTTAGTGGGAAATCAGCACCAGCATTTT.

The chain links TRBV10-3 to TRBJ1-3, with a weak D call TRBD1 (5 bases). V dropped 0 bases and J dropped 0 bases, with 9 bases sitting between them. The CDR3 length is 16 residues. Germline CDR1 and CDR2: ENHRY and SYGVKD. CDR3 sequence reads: CAISESERGSGNTIYF. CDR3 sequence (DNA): TGTGCCATCAGTGAGTCGGAGAGGGGCTCTGGAAACACCATATATTTT.

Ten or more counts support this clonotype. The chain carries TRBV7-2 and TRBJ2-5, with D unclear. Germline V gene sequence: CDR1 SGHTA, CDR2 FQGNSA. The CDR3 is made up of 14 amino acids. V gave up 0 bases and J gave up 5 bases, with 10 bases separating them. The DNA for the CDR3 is TGTGCCAGCAGCTTAGCAGGGTTGGGGGAGACCCAGTACTTC. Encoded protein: CASSLAGLGETQYF.

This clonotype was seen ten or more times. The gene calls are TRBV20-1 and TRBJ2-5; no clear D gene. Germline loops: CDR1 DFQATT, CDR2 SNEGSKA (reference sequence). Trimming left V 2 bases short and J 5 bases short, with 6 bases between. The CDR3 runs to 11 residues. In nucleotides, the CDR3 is TGCAGTGCTAGACTGCTGGAGACCCAGTACTTC. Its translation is CSARLLETQYF.

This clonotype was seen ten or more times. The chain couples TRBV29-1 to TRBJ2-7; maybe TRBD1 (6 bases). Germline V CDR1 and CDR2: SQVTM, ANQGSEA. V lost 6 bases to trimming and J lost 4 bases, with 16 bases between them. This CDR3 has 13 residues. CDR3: CSVHTGNGYEQYF. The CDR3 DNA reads TGCAGCGTCCACACAGGGAATGGGTACGAGCAGTACTTC.

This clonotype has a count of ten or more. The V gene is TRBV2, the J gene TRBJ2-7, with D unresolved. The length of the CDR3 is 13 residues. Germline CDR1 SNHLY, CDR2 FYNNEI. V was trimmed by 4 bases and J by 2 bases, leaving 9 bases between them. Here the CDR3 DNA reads TGTGCCAGCAGTGGGGCAGAGGCCTACGAGCAGTACTTC. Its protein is CASSGAEAYEQYF. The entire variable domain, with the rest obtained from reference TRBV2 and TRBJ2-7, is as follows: EPEVTQTPSHQVTQMGQEVILRCVPISNHLYFYWYRQILGQKVEFLVSFYNNEISEKSEIFDDQFSVERPDGSNFTLKIRSTKLEDSAMYFCASSGAEAYEQYFGPGTRLTVT.

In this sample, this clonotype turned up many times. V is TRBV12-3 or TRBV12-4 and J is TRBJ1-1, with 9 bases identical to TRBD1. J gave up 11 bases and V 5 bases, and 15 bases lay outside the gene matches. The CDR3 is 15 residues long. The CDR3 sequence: CASSPPPGQGMGAFF. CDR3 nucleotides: TGTGCCAGCAGTCCACCCCCGGGACAGGGTATGGGGGCTTTCTTT.